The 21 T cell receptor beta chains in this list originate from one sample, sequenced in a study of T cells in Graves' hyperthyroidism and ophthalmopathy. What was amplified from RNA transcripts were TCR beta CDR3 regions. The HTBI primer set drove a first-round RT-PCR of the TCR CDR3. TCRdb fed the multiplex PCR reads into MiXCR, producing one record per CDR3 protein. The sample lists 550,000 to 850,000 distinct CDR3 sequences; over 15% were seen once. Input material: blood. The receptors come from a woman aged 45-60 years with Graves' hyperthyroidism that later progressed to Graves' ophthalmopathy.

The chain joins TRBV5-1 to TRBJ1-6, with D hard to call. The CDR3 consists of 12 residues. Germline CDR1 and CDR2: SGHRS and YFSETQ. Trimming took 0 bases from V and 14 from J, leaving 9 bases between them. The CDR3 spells CASSLDRLSLHF. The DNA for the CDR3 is TGCGCCAGCAGCTTGGACAGATTGTCCCTCCACTTT. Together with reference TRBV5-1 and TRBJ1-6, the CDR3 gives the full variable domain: KAGVTQTPRYLIKTRGQQVTLSCSPISGHRSVSWYQQTPGQGLQFLFEYFSETQRNKGNFPGRFSGRQFSNSRSEMNVSTLELGDSALYLCASSLDRLSLHFGNGTRLTVT.

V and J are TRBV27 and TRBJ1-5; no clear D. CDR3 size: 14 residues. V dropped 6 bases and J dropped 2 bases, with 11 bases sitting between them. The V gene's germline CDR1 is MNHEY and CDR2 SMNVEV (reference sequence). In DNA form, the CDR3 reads TGTGCCAGCAGCTCCCAGTGGGGCAATCAGCCCCAGCATTTT. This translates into CASSSQWGNQPQHF.

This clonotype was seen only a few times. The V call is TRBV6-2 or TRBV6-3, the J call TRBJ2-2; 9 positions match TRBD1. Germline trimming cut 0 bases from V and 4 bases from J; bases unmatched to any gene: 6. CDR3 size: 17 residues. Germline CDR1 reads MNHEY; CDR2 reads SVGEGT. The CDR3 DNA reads TGTGCCAGCAGTTACTCCCCGGGACAGGGCAGCACCGGGGAGCTGTTTTTT. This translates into CASSYSPGQGSTGELFF.

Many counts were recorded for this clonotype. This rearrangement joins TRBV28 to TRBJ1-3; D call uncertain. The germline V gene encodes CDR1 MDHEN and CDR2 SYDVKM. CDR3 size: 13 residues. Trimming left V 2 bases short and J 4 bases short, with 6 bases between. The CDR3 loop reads CASSLAAGNTIYF. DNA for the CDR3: TGTGCCAGCAGTTTAGCTGCCGGAAACACCATATATTTT.

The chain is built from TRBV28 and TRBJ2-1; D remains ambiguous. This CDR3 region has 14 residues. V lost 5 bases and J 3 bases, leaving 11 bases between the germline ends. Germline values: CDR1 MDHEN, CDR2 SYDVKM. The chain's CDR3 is CASSLRHLYNEQFF. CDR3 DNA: TGTGCCAGCAGTCTGAGACACCTCTACAATGAGCAGTTCTTC. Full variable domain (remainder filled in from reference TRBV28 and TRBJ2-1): DVKVTQSSRYLVKRTGEKVFLECVQDMDHENMFWYRQDPGLGLRLIYFSYDVKMKEKGDIPEGYSVSREKKERFSLILESASTNQTSMYLCASSLRHLYNEQFFGPGTRLTVL.

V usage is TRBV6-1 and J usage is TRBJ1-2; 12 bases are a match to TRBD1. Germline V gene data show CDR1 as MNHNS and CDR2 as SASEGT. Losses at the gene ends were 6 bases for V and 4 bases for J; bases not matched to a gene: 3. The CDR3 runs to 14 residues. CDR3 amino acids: CASSRDRGLYGYTF. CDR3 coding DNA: TGTGCCAGCAGCCGGGACAGGGGGCTCTATGGCTACACCTTC.

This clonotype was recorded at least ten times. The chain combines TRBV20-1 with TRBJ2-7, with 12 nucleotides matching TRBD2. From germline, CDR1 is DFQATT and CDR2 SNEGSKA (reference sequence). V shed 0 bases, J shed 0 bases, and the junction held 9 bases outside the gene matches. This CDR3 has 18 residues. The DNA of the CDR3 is TGCAGTGCTAGAGATCGTACTAGCGGGGGGCCGATCTCCTACGAGCAGTACTTC. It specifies CSARDRTSGGPISYEQYF.

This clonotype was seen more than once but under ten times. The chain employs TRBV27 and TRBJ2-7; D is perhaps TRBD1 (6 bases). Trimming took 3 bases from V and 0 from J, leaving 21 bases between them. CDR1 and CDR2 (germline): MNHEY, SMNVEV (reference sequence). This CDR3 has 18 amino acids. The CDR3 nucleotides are TGTGCCAGCAGTTTCAGGGCAGGGGCCTACTCCGGCTCCTACGAGCAGTACTTC. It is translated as CASSFRAGAYSGSYEQYF.

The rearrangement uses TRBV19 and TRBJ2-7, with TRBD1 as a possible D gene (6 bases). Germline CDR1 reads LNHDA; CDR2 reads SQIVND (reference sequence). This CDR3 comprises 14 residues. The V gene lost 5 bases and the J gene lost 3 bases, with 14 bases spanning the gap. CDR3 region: CASSSPGHLYEQYF. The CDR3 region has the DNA TGTGCCAGTAGTTCGCCGGGACACCTCTACGAGCAGTACTTC. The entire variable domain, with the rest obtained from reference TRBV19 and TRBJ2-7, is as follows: DGGITQSPKYLFRKEGQNVTLSCEQNLNHDAMYWYRQDPGQGLRLIYYSQIVNDFQKGDIAEGYSVSREKKESFPLTVTSAQKNPTAFYLCASSSPGHLYEQYFGPGTRLTVT.

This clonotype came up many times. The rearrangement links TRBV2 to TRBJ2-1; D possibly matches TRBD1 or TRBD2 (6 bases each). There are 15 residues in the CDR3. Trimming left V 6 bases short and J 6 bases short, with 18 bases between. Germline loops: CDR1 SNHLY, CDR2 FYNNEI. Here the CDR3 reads CASRESPRGLNEQFF. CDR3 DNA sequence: TGTGCCAGCAGAGAATCACCACGGGGGCTCAATGAGCAGTTCTTC.

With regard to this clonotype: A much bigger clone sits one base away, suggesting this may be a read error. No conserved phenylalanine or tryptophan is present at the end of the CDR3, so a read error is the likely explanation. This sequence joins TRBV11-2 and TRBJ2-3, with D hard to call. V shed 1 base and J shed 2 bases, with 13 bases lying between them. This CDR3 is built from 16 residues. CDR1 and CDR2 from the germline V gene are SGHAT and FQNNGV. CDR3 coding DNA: TGTGCCAGCAGCTTAGTTAGCCTTCCCCCCACAGATACGCAGTATTCT. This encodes CASSLVSLPPTDTQYS.

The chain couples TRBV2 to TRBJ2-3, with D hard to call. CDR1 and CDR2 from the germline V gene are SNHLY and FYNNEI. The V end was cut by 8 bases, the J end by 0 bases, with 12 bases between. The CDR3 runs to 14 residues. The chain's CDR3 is CASPTEQSTDTQYF. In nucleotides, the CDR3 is TGTGCCAGCCCGACGGAACAGAGCACAGATACGCAGTATTTT.

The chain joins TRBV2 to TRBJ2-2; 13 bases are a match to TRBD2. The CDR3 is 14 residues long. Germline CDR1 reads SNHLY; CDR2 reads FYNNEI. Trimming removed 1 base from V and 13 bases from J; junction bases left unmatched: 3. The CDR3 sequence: CASSEGTSGGGLFF. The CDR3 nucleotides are TGTGCCAGCAGTGAAGGGACTAGCGGGGGAGGGCTGTTTTTT.

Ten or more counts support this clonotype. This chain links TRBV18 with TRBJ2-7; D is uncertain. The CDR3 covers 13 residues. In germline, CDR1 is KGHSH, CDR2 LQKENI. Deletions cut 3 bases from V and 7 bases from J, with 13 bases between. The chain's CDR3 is CASSPGPVGEQYF. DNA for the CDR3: TGTGCCAGCTCACCCGGGCCTGTCGGGGAGCAGTACTTC.

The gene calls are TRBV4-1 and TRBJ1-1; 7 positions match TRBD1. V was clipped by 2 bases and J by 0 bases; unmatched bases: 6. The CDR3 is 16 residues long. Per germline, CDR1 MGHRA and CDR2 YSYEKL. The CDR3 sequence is CASSQRRDSLNTEAFF. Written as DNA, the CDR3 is TGCGCCAGCAGCCAAAGGAGGGACAGCCTGAACACTGAAGCTTTCTTT.

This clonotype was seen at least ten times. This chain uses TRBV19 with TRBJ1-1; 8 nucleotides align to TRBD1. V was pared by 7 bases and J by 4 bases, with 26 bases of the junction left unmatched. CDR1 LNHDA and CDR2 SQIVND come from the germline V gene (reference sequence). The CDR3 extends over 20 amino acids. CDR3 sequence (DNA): TGTGCCAGTACCTCTACCGGGGCAGACAGGGGATTATCTTTTGGCACTGAAGCTTTCTTT. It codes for CASTSTGADRGLSFGTEAFF.

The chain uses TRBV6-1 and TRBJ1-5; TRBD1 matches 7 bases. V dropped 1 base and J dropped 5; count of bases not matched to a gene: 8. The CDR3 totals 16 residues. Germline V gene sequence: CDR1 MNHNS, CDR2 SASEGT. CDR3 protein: CASSEGEGAYHQPQHF. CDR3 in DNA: TGTGCCAGCAGTGAAGGGGAGGGGGCGTACCATCAGCCCCAGCATTTT.

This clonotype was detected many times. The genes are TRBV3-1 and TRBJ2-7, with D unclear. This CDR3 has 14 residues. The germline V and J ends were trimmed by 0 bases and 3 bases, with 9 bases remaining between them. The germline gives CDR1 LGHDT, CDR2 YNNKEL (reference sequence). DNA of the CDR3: TGTGCCAGCAGCCAAGACCCAGAGCTCTACGAGCAGTACTTC. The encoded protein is CASSQDPELYEQYF.

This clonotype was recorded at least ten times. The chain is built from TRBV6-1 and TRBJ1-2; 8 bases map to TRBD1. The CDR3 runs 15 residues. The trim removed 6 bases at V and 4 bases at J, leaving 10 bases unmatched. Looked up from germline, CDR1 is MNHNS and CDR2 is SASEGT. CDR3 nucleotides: TGTGCCAGCAGGGGGACAGGAAAATCCCCCTATGGCTACACCTTC. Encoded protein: CASRGTGKSPYGYTF.

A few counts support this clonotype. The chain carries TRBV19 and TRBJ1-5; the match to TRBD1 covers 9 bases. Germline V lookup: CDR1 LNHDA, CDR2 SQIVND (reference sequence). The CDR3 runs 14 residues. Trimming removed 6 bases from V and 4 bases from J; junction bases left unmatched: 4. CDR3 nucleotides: TGTGCCAGTAGGGGGACAGGGATTAATCAGCCCCAGCATTTT. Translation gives CASRGTGINQPQHF.

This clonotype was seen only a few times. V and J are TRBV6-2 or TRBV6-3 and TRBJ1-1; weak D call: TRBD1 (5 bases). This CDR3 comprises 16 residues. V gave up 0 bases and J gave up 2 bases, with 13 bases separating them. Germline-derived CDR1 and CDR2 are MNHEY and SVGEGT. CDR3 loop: CASSYSLRGVNTEAFF. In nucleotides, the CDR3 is TGTGCCAGCAGTTACTCGCTTCGGGGCGTAAACACTGAAGCTTTCTTT.